Each of the 23 T cell receptor beta chains below was sequenced from the same sample in a study of blood T cell repertoires in COVID-19. Here immunoSEQ multiplex PCR was the method, and the copy in TCRdb shows in-frame clones only, minus some. The sample carries 150,000 to 200,000 clones, 80% recorded once. Input material: PBMCs or T cells enriched from blood (not recorded which). The source is a man aged 35 to 55 who had recovered from COVID-19.

The CDR3 spells CSVRTGMDYGYTF. The CDR3 DNA sequence: TGCAGCGTCCGGACAGGGATGGACTATGGCTACACCTTC. The chain employs TRBV29-1 and TRBJ1-2; 8 positions agree with TRBD1. Germline lookup yields CDR1 SQVTM and CDR2 ANQGSEA. The V segment lost 6 bases and the J segment 3 bases; nucleotides outside the gene matches: 6. The CDR3 covers 13 residues.

The chain has TRBV18 and TRBJ1-1; D is ambiguous. V was trimmed by 0 bases and J by 4 bases, leaving 12 bases between them. CDR3 length: 15 residues. Germline V gene data show CDR1 as KGHSH and CDR2 as LQKENI. The CDR3 nucleotides read TGTGCCAGCTCACCACCCTCTGGAGTTGGCACTGAAGCTTTCTTT. Amino acid sequence: CASSPPSGVGTEAFF.

The chain combines TRBV29-1 with TRBJ1-1; D call uncertain. There are 14 residues in the CDR3. The germline V gene encodes CDR1 SQVTM and CDR2 ANQGSEA. Between the trimmed V and J ends, which lost 4 bases and 4 bases, there was a span of 16 bases. The CDR3 region has the DNA TGCAGCGTTGCCGCCAGGTCCGTCGTCACTGAAGCTTTCTTT. Translated, it gives CSVAARSVVTEAFF. Supplemented by reference TRBV29-1 and TRBJ1-1, the full variable domain reads SAVISQKPSRDICQRGTSLTIQCQVDSQVTMMFWYRQQPGQSLTLIATANQGSEATYESGFVIDKFPISRPNLTFSTLTVSNMSPEDSSIYLCSVAARSVVTEAFFGQGTRLTVV.

This clone was observed a single time. The chain is built from TRBV19 and TRBJ2-5; the D gene is possibly TRBD2 (5 bases). Germline CDR1 and CDR2: LNHDA and SQIVND (reference sequence). V lost 3 bases, J lost 2 bases, and 16 bases lay in between. CDR3 length: 16 amino acids. The CDR3 protein is CASSMTFGELQETQYF. The CDR3 coding sequence is TGTGCCAGTAGTATGACGTTCGGGGAGCTTCAAGAGACCCAGTACTTC.

V usage is TRBV30 and J usage is TRBJ1-2, with D perhaps TRBD1 (6 bases). CDR1 and CDR2 (germline): GTSNPN, SVGIG (reference sequence). The CDR3 extends over 16 amino acids. With 2 bases removed from V and 7 bases from J, the gap between germline ends came to 23 bases. Here the CDR3 DNA reads TGTGCCTGGAGTCGGGGAGCAAACAGGGAAAATAGTGGCTACACCTTC. It translates to CAWSRGANRENSGYTF.

The V gene is TRBV7-8, the J gene TRBJ1-1; no clear D gene. V was shortened by 1 base and J by 1 base, with 7 bases between the two germline ends. Germline lookup yields CDR1 SGHVS and CDR2 FQNEAQ. This CDR3 spans 14 amino acids. The CDR3 reads CASSLVSGNTEAFF. The CDR3 region has the DNA TGTGCCAGCAGCTTAGTTTCCGGGAACACTGAAGCTTTCTTT.

CDR3 sequence (DNA): TGTGCCAGCTCACTTCAGGGGAACACCGGGGAGCTGTTTTTT. Residues: CASSLQGNTGELFF. The chain carries TRBV18 and TRBJ2-2, with D maybe TRBD1 (5 bases). CDR1 and CDR2 (germline): KGHSH, LQKENI. The CDR3 is 14 amino acids. V was pared by 4 bases and J by 1 base, with 7 bases between. Drawing the rest from reference TRBV18 and TRBJ2-2, the complete variable domain is NAGVMQNPRHLVRRRGQEARLRCSPMKGHSHVYWYRQLPEEGLKFMVYLQKENIIDESGMPKERFSAEFPKEGPSILRIQQVVRGDSAAYFCASSLQGNTGELFFGEGSRLTVL.

V and J are TRBV15 and TRBJ2-3; D not resolved. The CDR3 totals 14 residues. Germline V gene lookup returns CDR1 LNHNV and CDR2 YYDKDF (reference sequence). V lost 1 base and J lost 3, with 8 bases in between. CDR3 amino acids: CATSRGQQTDTQYF. The CDR3 bases are TGTGCCACCAGCAGAGGCCAACAGACAGATACGCAGTATTTT.

V usage is TRBV29-1 and J usage is TRBJ1-2; 8 bases are a match to TRBD1. The CDR3 is 13 amino acids. With V trimmed by 5 bases and J by 8 bases, 10 bases remained unmatched. Per germline, CDR1 SQVTM and CDR2 ANQGSEA. The CDR3 nucleotides are TGCAGCGTTTCTCAGGGGGCCTCCGGGGGCTACACCTTC. It specifies CSVSQGASGGYTF.

V is TRBV5-6 and J is TRBJ1-4; D perhaps matches TRBD1 (5 bases). Trimming shortened V by 4 bases and J by 7 bases, and 14 bases separated the two germline ends. The CDR3 runs 14 residues. The germline V gene encodes CDR1 SGHDT and CDR2 YYEEEE. CDR3 sequence: CASSLGHLSEKLFF. The DNA of the CDR3 is TGTGCCAGCAGCCTTGGACATCTTTCTGAAAAACTGTTTTTT. Looking up the rest from reference TRBV5-6 and TRBJ1-4 gives the full variable domain: DAGVTQSPTHLIKTRGQQVTLRCSPKSGHDTVSWYQQALGQGPQFIFQYYEEEERQRGNFPDRFSGHQFPNYSSELNVNALLLGDSALYLCASSLGHLSEKLFFGSGTQLSVL.

The chain is built from TRBV5-4 and TRBJ2-6, with D tentatively TRBD2 (5 bases). Trimming shortened V by 2 bases and J by 12 bases, and 12 bases separated the two germline ends. The CDR3 covers 13 residues. Germline CDR1 SGHNT, CDR2 YYREEE (reference sequence). The CDR3 DNA reads as TGTGCCAGCAGCTTTGGAGCGGCGGGCGTCCTGACTTTC. Its translation is CASSFGAAGVLTF.

The chain joins TRBV7-9 to TRBJ1-4; no definite D call. This CDR3 has 15 residues. Germline V gives CDR1 SEHNR, CDR2 FQNEAQ (reference sequence). V was clipped by 5 bases and J by 0 bases, with 10 bases between them. The CDR3 bases are TGTGCCAGCAGCCCCGGAGACGCAACTAATGAAAAACTGTTTTTT. Its translation: CASSPGDATNEKLFF.

V usage is TRBV19 and J usage is TRBJ1-1, with 7 bases aligning to TRBD1. With 7 bases clipped from V and 0 bases from J, the junction kept 11 bases outside the gene matches. This CDR3 has 16 residues. CDR1 LNHDA and CDR2 SQIVND come from the germline V gene (reference sequence). The chain's CDR3 is CASTRTVGTVNTEAFF. DNA for the CDR3: TGTGCCAGTACCCGCACCGTCGGGACAGTGAACACTGAAGCTTTCTTT.

Turning to this clone: Other DNA sequences in this sample translate to the same CDR3. The chain couples TRBV27 to TRBJ2-5; 7 bases map to TRBD2. This CDR3 is built from 14 residues. CDR1 MNHEY and CDR2 SMNVEV come from the germline V gene (reference sequence). The V and J ends lost 2 bases and 1 base, in that order; junction bases with no gene match: 1. The CDR3 DNA follows: TGTGCCAGCAGTTTACTAGCGGCCCAAGAGACCCAGTACTTC. Its translation: CASSLLAAQETQYF.

The chain recombines TRBV12-3 or TRBV12-4 with TRBJ1-2, with D possibly being TRBD1 (6 bases). The CDR3 is 12 amino acids. V lost 2 bases and J lost 7, with 8 bases in between. The CDR3 sequence is CASSLTGFGYTF. CDR3 DNA: TGTGCCAGCAGTTTAACAGGGTTTGGCTACACCTTC.

The rearrangement joins TRBV19 to TRBJ1-3; D might be TRBD1 (5 bases). Trimming removed 3 bases at V and 2 bases at J, with 20 bases between. The CDR3 contains 18 residues. The germline gives CDR1 LNHDA, CDR2 SQIVND (reference sequence). The CDR3 bases are TGTGCCAGTAGTATTTGGGGCAACCCAAGTAAGCCTGGAAACACCATATATTTT. It codes for CASSIWGNPSKPGNTIYF.

This chain joins TRBV7-9 and TRBJ2-2; no reliable D call. In germline, CDR1 is SEHNR, CDR2 FQNEAQ (reference sequence). V was trimmed by 1 base and J by 1 base, leaving 4 bases between them. The CDR3 covers 14 residues. The CDR3 loop reads CASSLVLNTGELFF. The CDR3 region has the DNA TGTGCCAGCAGCTTAGTCCTGAACACCGGGGAGCTGTTTTTT. The complete variable domain, with remaining parts taken from reference TRBV7-9 and TRBJ2-2, reads DTGVSQNPRHKITKRGQNVTFRCDPISEHNRLYWYRQTLGQGPEFLTYFQNEAQLEKSRLLSDRFSAERPKGSFSTLEIQRTEQGDSAMYLCASSLVLNTGELFFGEGSRLTVL.

The rearrangement uses TRBV2 and TRBJ1-2, with D perhaps TRBD1 (5 bases). Germline loops: CDR1 SNHLY, CDR2 FYNNEI. The CDR3 contains 15 residues. V lost 4 bases and J lost 5, with 17 bases in between. The CDR3 sequence is CASSARGGRSYGYTF. CDR3 DNA sequence: TGTGCCAGCAGTGCCCGGGGGGGGAGATCTTATGGCTACACCTTC. The full variable domain, in which reference TRBV2 and TRBJ1-2 provide the parts outside the CDR3, is EPEVTQTPSHQVTQMGQEVILRCVPISNHLYFYWYRQILGQKVEFLVSFYNNEISEKSEIFDDQFSVERPDGSNFTLKIRSTKLEDSAMYFCASSARGGRSYGYTFGSGTRLTVV.

This clone was picked up one time. The V and J genes are TRBV4-1 and TRBJ1-1, with 11 bases identical to TRBD1. Per the germline V gene, CDR1 is MGHRA and CDR2 is YSYEKL. V shed 4 bases and J 5 bases; nucleotides not matched to a gene: 6. The CDR3 is 15 amino acids. The chain's CDR3 is CASSRRTGGETEAFF. The CDR3 DNA follows: TGCGCCAGCAGCCGCAGGACAGGGGGCGAAACTGAAGCTTTCTTT.

This chain uses TRBV2 with TRBJ2-6; tentative D call: TRBD2 (5 bases). CDR3 length: 15 amino acids. Trimming left V 7 bases short and J 0 bases short, with 10 bases between. Germline CDR1 reads SNHLY; CDR2 reads FYNNEI. The CDR3 DNA sequence: TGTGCCAGCAATCGAGGGATCTCTGGGGCCAACGTCCTGACTTTC. This encodes CASNRGISGANVLTF.

This rearrangement joins TRBV20-1 to TRBJ1-2; 10 bases align to TRBD1. CDR3 length equals 13 residues. The germline gives CDR1 DFQATT, CDR2 SNEGSKA (reference sequence). J was trimmed by 6 bases and V by 3 bases; bases with no gene match: 4. The CDR3 region is CSASHGTGDGYTF. The CDR3 region has the DNA TGCAGTGCTAGTCACGGGACAGGGGATGGCTACACCTTC.

This clone was seen just once. This chain joins TRBV9 and TRBJ1-4; 8 bases are a match to TRBD1. Germline V lookup: CDR1 SGDLS, CDR2 YYNGEE. This CDR3 has 14 residues. The V gene end was trimmed by 4 bases and the J gene end by 7 bases; junction bases not matched to a gene: 6. CDR3 loop: CASSPGQGREKLFF. CDR3 nucleotides: TGTGCCAGCAGCCCTGGACAGGGACGTGAAAAACTGTTTTTT.

The rearrangement uses TRBV7-3 and TRBJ2-7; 9 bases are a match to TRBD2. Germline trimming cut 5 bases from V and 0 bases from J; bases unmatched to any gene: 8. CDR3 length equals 16 residues. Germline CDR1 SGHTA, CDR2 FQGTGA. CDR3 DNA sequence: TGTGCCAGCAGCCCGGTAGCGGGGGAAAGCTCCTACGAGCAGTACTTC. As protein: CASSPVAGESSYEQYF.